These 31 T cell receptor beta chains were all obtained from the same sample, sequenced in a study of OX40 agonist ivuxolimab in advanced cancers. TCRdb's copy holds only in-frame clones and misses some; the assay was immunoSEQ multiplex PCR. The sample consists of approximately 12,000 clones, around 66% of them appearing once. This sample comprised CD4+ or CD8+ T cells sorted from blood, obtained in a trial of the OX40 agonist ivuxolimab. These receptors all come from an adult with an advanced solid tumor such as melanoma, head and neck, liver or kidney cancer.

This clone was seen more than once but under ten times. The chain combines TRBV28 with TRBJ1-5; 9 bases map to TRBD1. Germline-derived CDR1 and CDR2 are MDHEN and SYDVKM. V shed 3 bases, J shed 5 bases, and the junction held 2 bases outside the gene matches. The CDR3 is made up of 14 amino acids. CDR3 protein: CASSLGTGYQPQHF. CDR3 in DNA: TGTGCCAGCAGTTTGGGGACAGGGTATCAGCCCCAGCATTTT. The full variable domain, in which reference TRBV28 and TRBJ1-5 provide the parts outside the CDR3, is DVKVTQSSRYLVKRTGEKVFLECVQDMDHENMFWYRQDPGLGLRLIYFSYDVKMKEKGDIPEGYSVSREKKERFSLILESASTNQTSMYLCASSLGTGYQPQHFGDGTRLSIL.

This clone has a single count. The chain employs TRBV27 and TRBJ2-5; D unresolved. V lost 5 bases and J 4 bases, leaving 14 bases between the germline ends. In germline, CDR1 is MNHEY, CDR2 SMNVEV (reference sequence). The CDR3 runs to 14 residues. CDR3 sequence (DNA): TGTGCCAGCAGTCCCCCCCAAGGCCCAGAGACCCAGTACTTC. This encodes CASSPPQGPETQYF.

CDR3 nucleotides: TGTGCCAGCAGTTACTATGGGGATTTTGGCTACACCTTC. It is translated as CASSYYGDFGYTF. The chain uses TRBV6-6 and TRBJ1-2; D gene uncertain. Germline V gives CDR1 MNHNY, CDR2 SVGAGI (reference sequence). Trimming stripped 1 base from V and 7 bases from J, with 10 bases between. CDR3 length equals 13 residues.

By share, this clone counts as medium-sized (0.01 to 0.1%). The rearrangement links TRBV5-4 to TRBJ2-7; possible D gene TRBD2, 5 bases. The ends were cut back, 0 bases at V and 6 bases at J, with 19 bases in the middle. Looked up from germline, CDR1 is SGHNT and CDR2 is YYREEE (reference sequence). This CDR3 is 16 amino acids long. The CDR3 region is CASSLELGGRDIEQYF. CDR3 coding DNA: TGTGCCAGCAGCTTGGAGTTAGGTGGGAGAGACATCGAGCAGTACTTC.

By share, this clone counts as medium-sized. The chain couples TRBV7-6 to TRBJ2-6; D might be TRBD1 (5 bases). V was trimmed by 2 bases and J by 4 bases, leaving 18 bases between them. This CDR3 region has 18 residues. Germline loops: CDR1 SGHVS, CDR2 FNYEAQ. The CDR3 nucleotides read TGTGCCAGCAGCTTAAGGGCCGGTGGGGCGACAGGGGCCAACGTCCTGACTTTC. The encoded protein is CASSLRAGGATGANVLTF.

This rearrangement joins TRBV11-2 to TRBJ2-7; D tentatively reads TRBD1 or TRBD2 (5 bases each). Trimming removed 0 bases from V and 4 bases from J, with 13 bases in between. There are 15 residues in the CDR3. CDR1 is SGHAT, CDR2 FQNNGV, per germline. The CDR3 sequence: CASSLESGTGYEQYF. The CDR3 DNA sequence: TGTGCCAGCAGCTTAGAATCTGGGACGGGGTACGAGCAGTACTTC.

The chain has TRBV7-2 and TRBJ1-4, with D possibly TRBD1 on 5 matching bases. The CDR3 is made up of 18 amino acids. The germline V and J ends were trimmed by 1 base and 4 bases, with 19 bases remaining between them. The V gene's germline CDR1 is SGHTA and CDR2 FQGNSA. In DNA, the CDR3 is TGTGCCAGCAGCTTAGATTCAATTCTGGGGCAGTATAATGAAAAACTGTTTTTT. It translates to CASSLDSILGQYNEKLFF.

Only a few counts were recorded for this clone. This rearrangement joins TRBV7-9 to TRBJ1-2, with 7 bases fitting TRBD1. The V segment lost 5 bases and the J segment 4 bases; nucleotides outside the gene matches: 7. CDR1 SEHNR and CDR2 FQNEAQ come from the germline V gene (reference sequence). CDR3 size: 14 residues. As DNA, the CDR3 is TGTGCCAGCAGCCGCGGACAGGAGTTCTATGGCTACACCTTC. Translation gives CASSRGQEFYGYTF.

Comment on this clone: The same CDR3 is also encoded by other DNA sequences in this sample. CDR3 in DNA: TGCGCCAGCAGCTTGAATGGGTACAATGAGCAGTTCTTC. As protein: CASSLNGYNEQFF. The V gene is TRBV5-1, the J gene TRBJ2-1; D is undetermined. Trimming removed 1 base from V and 4 bases from J, with 6 bases in between. The CDR3 runs 13 residues. From germline, CDR1 is SGHRS and CDR2 YFSETQ.

This clone turned up a few times. V and J are TRBV4-3 and TRBJ1-2; the D gene is possibly TRBD1 (5 bases). Germline lookup yields CDR1 LGHNA and CDR2 YSLEER. V was clipped by 2 bases and J by 4 bases, with 14 bases between them. This CDR3 has 15 amino acids. CDR3 in amino acids: CASSQKAGDFYGYTF. The CDR3 DNA follows: TGCGCCAGCAGCCAAAAAGCGGGGGACTTCTATGGCTACACCTTC.

In this sample, this clone turned up a few times. The V gene is TRBV19, the J gene TRBJ2-2; D is ambiguous. V was trimmed by 6 bases and J by 3 bases, leaving 5 bases between them. In germline, CDR1 is LNHDA, CDR2 SQIVND (reference sequence). CDR3 length: 12 residues. The CDR3 loop reads CASRVYTGELFF. The CDR3 nucleotides are TGTGCCAGTAGGGTCTACACCGGGGAGCTGTTTTTT.

A remark on this clone: Compared with germline, one end of the junction differs, possibly owing to a read error. This chain uses TRBV5-5 with TRBJ2-5, with 10 bases matching TRBD2. The CDR3 is 16 residues long. Germline-derived CDR1 and CDR2 are SGHKS and YYEKEE (reference sequence). The CDR3 sequence is CASSHGAGGILETQYF. CDR3 DNA: TGCGCCAGCAGCCATGGAGCGGGGGGGATATTGGAGACCCAGTACTTC.

This clone was found a few times. The chain links TRBV2 to TRBJ2-1; 8 positions match TRBD2. V gave up 3 bases and J gave up 8 bases; unmatched junction bases: 3. The germline V gene encodes CDR1 SNHLY and CDR2 FYNNEI. This CDR3 contains 13 residues. CDR3 region: CASSDPGLDEQFF. CDR3 DNA sequence: TGTGCCAGCAGTGATCCGGGACTAGATGAGCAGTTCTTC.

This clone was observed a handful of times. The gene calls are TRBV18 and TRBJ2-3; 7 nucleotides match TRBD2. Per the germline V gene, CDR1 is KGHSH and CDR2 is LQKENI. V dropped 5 bases and J dropped 1; count of bases not matched to a gene: 9. The CDR3 spans 16 residues. As DNA, the CDR3 is TGTGCCAGCTCAGACCGGTATGCGGGAGGCACAGATACGCAGTATTTT. Its protein is CASSDRYAGGTDTQYF.

The J gene is TRBJ2-7, the V gene TRBV2, with 7 bases identical to TRBD1. Germline CDR1 is SNHLY and CDR2 is FYNNEI. The CDR3 is made up of 14 amino acids. V lost 6 bases and J lost 2; bases outside the gene matches: 7. CDR3: CASSGVGTAYEQYF. CDR3 DNA: TGTGCCAGCAGCGGGGTTGGGACAGCCTACGAGCAGTACTTC.

This clone was counted once. The chain has TRBV13 and TRBJ2-3; D is possibly TRBD1 (6 bases). This CDR3 has 17 amino acids. V shed 5 bases and J shed 0 bases, with 18 bases lying between them. Germline V gene data show CDR1 as PRHDT and CDR2 as FYEKMQ (reference sequence). The CDR3 loop reads CASSTTDDRSSTDTQYF. The CDR3 DNA sequence: TGTGCCAGCAGCACCACAGATGACAGGAGTAGCACAGATACGCAGTATTTT.

The chain has TRBV4-1 and TRBJ1-6; D remains ambiguous. V was cut by 8 bases and J by 5 bases, with 13 bases left in between. The CDR3 extends over 14 amino acids. Germline-derived CDR1 and CDR2 are MGHRA and YSYEKL. In DNA, the CDR3 is TGCGCCAGCCGCGGGGAACGGAATAATTCACCCCTCCACTTT. Amino acids: CASRGERNNSPLHF.

The chain uses TRBV7-9 and TRBJ2-3; D is uncertain. The CDR3 length is 16 residues. Germline-derived CDR1 and CDR2 are SEHNR and FQNEAQ (reference sequence). V lost 5 bases to trimming and J lost 2 bases, with 17 bases between them. For the CDR3, the DNA is TGTGCCAGCAGCAGCCAACGGGCCCGGAACACAGATACGCAGTATTTT. It yields the protein CASSSQRARNTDTQYF.

This clone was seen a handful of times. The chain couples TRBV19 to TRBJ2-7, with 11 bases matching TRBD2. CDR1 is LNHDA, CDR2 SQIVND, per germline (reference sequence). This CDR3 is 15 amino acids long. V shed 3 bases, J shed 5 bases, and the junction held 6 bases outside the gene matches. In DNA, the CDR3 is TGTGCCAGTAGTATTCTAGCGGGGGGCCTCAACGAGCAGTACTTC. This sequence encodes CASSILAGGLNEQYF.

CDR3 nucleotides: TGTGCCAGCAGTTTCCTCCGGGACAGGGGCGGGGACACTGAAGCTTTCTTT. Translating gives CASSFLRDRGGDTEAFF. This chain connects TRBV27 to TRBJ1-1, with 10 bases matching TRBD1. Germline V gene data show CDR1 as MNHEY and CDR2 as SMNVEV (reference sequence). This CDR3 spans 17 amino acids. Unmatched junction bases numbered 10, after V lost 3 bases and J lost 3 bases.

The chain has TRBV6-5 and TRBJ1-2; no reliable D call. Trimming pared 6 bases from V and 1 base from J, leaving 12 bases between. Germline loops: CDR1 MNHEY, CDR2 SVGAGI. This CDR3 spans 14 amino acids. The CDR3 DNA sequence: TGTGCCAGCAGCCCCCTCGTGTTTAACTATGGCTACACCTTC. Protein product: CASSPLVFNYGYTF.

In this sample, this clone turned up once. The chain couples TRBV28 to TRBJ2-2, with a possible D match to TRBD2 (5 bases). The CDR3 sequence is 15 residues long. Germline V gives CDR1 MDHEN, CDR2 SYDVKM. V dropped 2 bases and J dropped 3 bases, with 10 bases sitting between them. The CDR3 DNA sequence: TGTGCCAGCAGTTTAAGACTAACCTACACCGGGGAGCTGTTTTTT. It yields the protein CASSLRLTYTGELFF.

This clone was seen a handful of times. This chain joins TRBV28 and TRBJ2-3, with D perhaps matching TRBD2 (5 bases). The germline gives CDR1 MDHEN, CDR2 SYDVKM. Trimming left V 3 bases short and J 2 bases short, with 12 bases between. The CDR3 extends over 15 amino acids. The CDR3 coding sequence is TGTGCCAGCAGTTTCCCAGCGGTGATCACAGATACGCAGTATTTT. Amino acid sequence: CASSFPAVITDTQYF.

The J gene is TRBJ2-7, the V gene TRBV6-5; 7 nucleotides agree with TRBD2. Germline loops: CDR1 MNHEY, CDR2 SVGAGI. V lost 2 bases to trimming and J lost 5 bases; unmatched junction nucleotides: 3. The CDR3 totals 13 residues. CDR3 loop: CASSYGAGDEQYF. CDR3 nucleotide sequence: TGTGCCAGCAGTTACGGGGCGGGGGACGAGCAGTACTTC.

J is TRBJ1-1 and V is TRBV28, with a possible D match to TRBD1 (5 bases). The CDR3 consists of 14 residues. Germline V lookup: CDR1 MDHEN, CDR2 SYDVKM. V was shortened by 5 bases and J by 4 bases, with 14 bases between the two germline ends. CDR3 sequence reads: CASSATGLGTEAFF. CDR3 bases: TGTGCCAGCAGTGCTACAGGTCTGGGCACTGAAGCTTTCTTT.

This sequence joins TRBV7-8 and TRBJ2-7; D assignment may be TRBD1 or TRBD2 (6 bases each). Trimming left V 5 bases short and J 4 bases short, with 12 bases between. The CDR3 is 13 amino acids. Germline loops: CDR1 SGHVS, CDR2 FQNEAQ. CDR3 DNA: TGTGCCAGCAGCCCAGGGGCGGGGTACGAGCAGTACTTC. It is translated as CASSPGAGYEQYF.

The chain combines TRBV7-6 with TRBJ2-3; 7 nucleotides agree with TRBD1. Losses at the gene ends were 4 bases for V and 4 bases for J; bases not matched to a gene: 8. Germline CDR1 and CDR2: SGHVS and FNYEAQ. This CDR3 contains 15 residues. The chain's CDR3 is CASSWGTGVADTQYF. CDR3 in DNA: TGTGCCAGCAGCTGGGGAACAGGGGTCGCAGATACGCAGTATTTT.

The CDR3 DNA is TGTGCCAGTAGTTGGGACAGGTATCCCACCGGGGAGCTGTTTTTT. Protein sequence: CASSWDRYPTGELFF. The gene calls are TRBV19 and TRBJ2-2, with TRBD1 identical over 8 bases. The length of the CDR3 is 15 residues. From germline, CDR1 is LNHDA and CDR2 SQIVND (reference sequence). V dropped 5 bases and J dropped 4; count of bases not matched to a gene: 6.

In this sample, this clone turned up a few times. CDR3: CASSGDTDTQYF. CDR3 DNA: TGCGCCAGCAGCGGGGACACAGATACGCAGTATTTT. The V and J genes are TRBV5-1 and TRBJ2-3; D gene ambiguous. The CDR3 covers 12 residues. CDR1 is SGHRS and CDR2 is YFSETQ in the germline V gene. The V end was cut by 4 bases, the J end by 2 bases, with 5 bases between.

This sequence joins TRBV27 and TRBJ2-3; TRBD1 might be the D (6 bases). Trimming cost V 5 bases and J 6 bases, with 15 bases left between them. This CDR3 spans 14 amino acids. CDR1 is MNHEY and CDR2 is SMNVEV in the germline V gene (reference sequence). CDR3 residues: CASSLRSQGDTQYF. In DNA, the CDR3 is TGTGCCAGCAGTCTACGCTCCCAGGGGGATACGCAGTATTTT.

The CDR3 region is CASSSPTSGGAGANVLTF. The CDR3 DNA reads TGTGCCAGCAGCTCTCCTACTAGCGGGGGGGCCGGGGCCAACGTCCTGACTTTC. The rearrangement uses TRBV7-9 and TRBJ2-6; the match to TRBD2 covers 13 bases. Germline V lookup: CDR1 SEHNR, CDR2 FQNEAQ (reference sequence). The V gene end was trimmed by 4 bases and the J gene end by 4 bases; junction bases not matched to a gene: 7. This CDR3 region has 18 residues.